This entry lists 29 T cell receptor beta chains sequenced from one sample in a study of blood T cells in healthy people across ages. Using a J-beta primer mix together with a sample-barcoded 5' primer, a second PCR was run for about 6 to 12 cycles. TCRdb reprocessed the 5' RACE reads via MiXCR and lists one record per CDR3 protein. The sample includes some 1.4 million distinct CDR3 sequences, roughly 40% of them seen just once. The sequencing input was blood. All receptors derive from a woman under 30 in good health.

This chain joins TRBV5-1 and TRBJ2-3; 8 bases match TRBD2. V trimming: 5 bases; J trimming: 6 bases; junction bases outside the gene matches: 8. The CDR3 is made up of 14 amino acids. Per germline, CDR1 SGHRS and CDR2 YFSETQ. The DNA of the CDR3 is TGCGCCAGCAGTGTTGGGGGACTAGGTGATACGCAGTATTTT. It encodes CASSVGGLGDTQYF.

V gene TRBV5-1 combines with J gene TRBJ1-1; 11 bases are shared with TRBD1. CDR3 length equals 15 residues. V trimming: 3 bases; J trimming: 4 bases; junction bases outside the gene matches: 5. Germline CDR1 reads SGHRS; CDR2 reads YFSETQ. The chain's CDR3 is CASSWGQGGSTEAFF. Written as DNA, the CDR3 is TGCGCCAGCAGCTGGGGACAGGGGGGTAGCACTGAAGCTTTCTTT.

This clonotype was seen a few times. The V and J genes are TRBV5-1 and TRBJ1-6, with a tentative D call TRBD1 (5 bases). The CDR3 extends over 15 amino acids. The V end was cut by 1 base, the J end by 9 bases, with 14 bases between. Germline V gene sequence: CDR1 SGHRS, CDR2 YFSETQ. The CDR3 nucleotides are TGCGCCAGCAGCTTGTGGGGCCCAACAGCTTCACCCCTCCACTTT. Its translation is CASSLWGPTASPLHF.

This clonotype showed up just once. The missing conserved phenylalanine or tryptophan at the end of this CDR3 makes a read error likely. The V call is TRBV5-1, the J call TRBJ1-2; maybe TRBD1 (5 bases). This CDR3 is built from 14 residues. Germline V lookup: CDR1 SGHRS, CDR2 YFSETQ. The V end lost 2 bases, the J end lost 5 bases, and 13 bases lay between the germline ends. The CDR3 loop is CASSFDHRPYGYTY. Here the CDR3 DNA reads TGCGCCAGCAGCTTCGATCACAGGCCTTATGGCTACACCTAC.

The chain couples TRBV2 to TRBJ1-5; a weak D match, TRBD1 (5 bases). Germline values: CDR1 SNHLY, CDR2 FYNNEI. Trimming took off 8 bases at V and 5 bases at J, with 22 bases between the two ends. This CDR3 region has 16 residues. DNA for the CDR3: TGTGCCAGCGAAAGGCAGCCCACTGTGGGGGATCAGCCCCAGCATTTT. The encoded protein is CASERQPTVGDQPQHF.

Many counts were recorded for this clonotype. The chain recombines TRBV12-3 or TRBV12-4 with TRBJ2-7; possibly TRBD1 for D (5 bases). V shed 3 bases and J shed 2 bases, with 8 bases lying between them. The CDR3 is 13 residues long. The CDR3: CASSFTGTYEQYF. CDR3 nucleotides: TGTGCCAGCAGTTTCACAGGCACCTACGAGCAGTACTTC.

The genes are TRBV27 and TRBJ2-3; 11 bases match TRBD2. CDR3 length: 14 amino acids. Germline V lookup: CDR1 MNHEY, CDR2 SMNVEV (reference sequence). The V and J ends lost 3 bases and 7 bases, in that order; junction bases with no gene match: 3. The CDR3 region is CASSLSSGRNTQYF. CDR3 coding DNA: TGTGCCAGCAGTTTGTCTAGCGGGAGGAATACGCAGTATTTT.

The chain links TRBV6-5 to TRBJ2-2; 7 bases match TRBD2. Germline loops: CDR1 MNHEY, CDR2 SVGAGI. The CDR3 totals 17 residues. J lost 10 bases, V lost 0 bases, and 14 bases had no gene match. This CDR3 reads CASSYSRGAGKKKELFF. CDR3 sequence (DNA): TGTGCCAGCAGTTACTCCCGGGGAGCGGGAAAAAAGAAGGAGCTGTTTTTT.

The V and J genes are TRBV27 and TRBJ2-7, with D possibly being TRBD2 (6 bases). The CDR3 consists of 15 residues. V was trimmed by 5 bases and J by 4 bases, leaving 18 bases between them. Germline V gene sequence: CDR1 MNHEY, CDR2 SMNVEV (reference sequence). The CDR3 loop is CASSVGGPHSYEQYF. Written as DNA, the CDR3 is TGTGCCAGCAGTGTGGGGGGACCCCACTCTTACGAGCAGTACTTC.

This sequence joins TRBV5-1 and TRBJ2-3; D ambiguous. V lost 5 bases and J 0 bases, leaving 13 bases between the germline ends. This CDR3 region has 15 residues. CDR1 and CDR2 (germline): SGHRS, YFSETQ. Written as DNA, the CDR3 is TGCGCCAGCAGGTCCTCCTGGCCTAGCACAGATACGCAGTATTTT. This sequence encodes CASRSSWPSTDTQYF.

The chain links TRBV15 to TRBJ2-5, with a tentative D call TRBD2 (6 bases). The length of the CDR3 is 18 residues. Germline CDR1 reads LNHNV; CDR2 reads YYDKDF (reference sequence). V lost 0 bases and J lost 4, with 21 bases in between. The CDR3 coding sequence is TGTGCCACCAGCAGAGATAAACTTCGGGGTTCCGGGGGAGAGACCCAGTACTTC. Its translation: CATSRDKLRGSGGETQYF. The full variable domain, completed using reference TRBV15 and TRBJ2-5, is DAMVIQNPRYQVTQFGKPVTLSCSQTLNHNVMYWYQQKSSQAPKLLFHYYDKDFNNEADTPDNFQSRRPNTSFCFLDIRSPGLGDTAMYLCATSRDKLRGSGGETQYFGPGTRLLVL.

This clonotype was found a few times. This chain connects TRBV7-9 to TRBJ2-3; 11 bases match TRBD2. The V segment lost 5 bases and the J segment 5 bases; nucleotides outside the gene matches: 9. CDR1 is SEHNR, CDR2 FQNEAQ, per germline (reference sequence). CDR3 size: 16 residues. CDR3 loop: CASSPLAGGLRDTQYF. As DNA, the CDR3 is TGTGCCAGCAGCCCCCTAGCGGGGGGACTAAGAGATACGCAGTATTTT.

The gene calls are TRBV2 and TRBJ2-1; TRBD2 agrees at 10 bases. CDR1 is SNHLY and CDR2 is FYNNEI in the germline V gene. CDR3 length: 15 residues. The trim removed 6 bases at V and 1 base at J, leaving 3 bases unmatched. CDR3: CASRGTSDSYNEQFF. CDR3 in DNA: TGTGCCAGCAGGGGGACTAGCGATTCCTACAATGAGCAGTTCTTC.

This chain uses TRBV20-1 with TRBJ2-7; 7 bases agree with TRBD1. Germline CDR1 DFQATT, CDR2 SNEGSKA (reference sequence). CDR3 length: 14 residues. Trimming removed 4 bases from V and 0 bases from J; junction bases left unmatched: 6. In DNA form, the CDR3 reads TGCAGTGCTACCGGGACAGCTATCTCCTACGAGCAGTACTTC. This sequence encodes CSATGTAISYEQYF.

This sequence joins TRBV21-1 and TRBJ2-3. TRBV21-1 represents a pseudogene. This CDR3 spans 16 amino acids. The CDR3 sequence: CASSKAEVLKADTQYF. As DNA, the CDR3 is TGTGCCAGCAGCAAAGCTGAGGTCCTTAAAGCAGATACGCAGTATTTT.

This chain uses TRBV9 with TRBJ2-5, with 7 bases lining up with TRBD2. The CDR3 runs 14 residues. Germline V gives CDR1 SGDLS, CDR2 YYNGEE. V lost 4 bases to trimming and J lost 3 bases; unmatched junction nucleotides: 6. CDR3 region: CASSMAGDKETQYF. Written as DNA, the CDR3 is TGTGCCAGCAGCATGGCGGGGGATAAAGAGACCCAGTACTTC.

The CDR3 DNA follows: TGTGCCAGCAGGGTACAGGGGGCTGTCCGCGGCTACACCTTC. Protein sequence: CASRVQGAVRGYTF. The rearrangement links TRBV6-1 to TRBJ1-2; 9 bases are a match to TRBD1. The CDR3 is made up of 14 amino acids. Germline V CDR1 and CDR2: MNHNS, SASEGT. Trimming at V came to 6 bases and at J to 8 bases, leaving 10 bases not matched to a gene.

The chain recombines TRBV2 with TRBJ2-5, with TRBD1 as a possible D gene (6 bases). Trimming pared 6 bases from V and 8 bases from J, leaving 22 bases between. The CDR3 has 15 residues. Germline loops: CDR1 SNHLY, CDR2 FYNNEI. The CDR3 sequence is CASSDIQGPGETQYF. The CDR3 DNA follows: TGTGCCAGCAGCGACATACAGGGACCAGGAGAAACCCAGTACTTC. Full variable domain (rest looked up from reference TRBV2 and TRBJ2-5): EPEVTQTPSHQVTQMGQEVILRCVPISNHLYFYWYRQILGQKVEFLVSFYNNEISEKSEIFDDQFSVERPDGSNFTLKIRSTKLEDSAMYFCASSDIQGPGETQYFGPGTRLLVL.

J is TRBJ1-1 and V is TRBV6-6, with TRBD1 matching 8 bases. The V and J ends lost 8 bases and 6 bases, in that order; junction bases with no gene match: 8. Germline CDR1 is MNHNY and CDR2 is SVGAGI (reference sequence). This CDR3 is built from 13 residues. In DNA form, the CDR3 reads TGTGCCAGCTGGGCAGGGACAGGATCTGAAGCTTTCTTT. As protein: CASWAGTGSEAFF.

The table lists this clonotype with many counts. This rearrangement joins TRBV4-2 to TRBJ2-7; tentatively, D is TRBD1 or TRBD2 (6 bases each). V lost 0 bases, J lost 7 bases, and 10 bases lay in between. The CDR3 is 13 amino acids. Per the germline V gene, CDR1 is LGHNA and CDR2 is YNFKEQ. The CDR3 is CASSQDRGLEQYF. CDR3 bases: TGTGCCAGCAGCCAAGATCGGGGGCTAGAGCAGTACTTC.

Many counts were recorded for this clonotype. This chain uses TRBV4-1 with TRBJ1-2, with D unclear. Germline lookup yields CDR1 MGHRA and CDR2 YSYEKL. V was cut by 0 bases and J by 3 bases, with 11 bases left in between. The CDR3 sequence is 15 residues long. The CDR3 DNA reads TGCGCCAGCAGCCAAGATGCCGAAACGTACTATGGCTACACCTTC. It encodes CASSQDAETYYGYTF.

This clonotype came up a few times. The J gene is TRBJ2-3, the V gene TRBV24-1, with 9 bases fitting TRBD2. The V gene end was trimmed by 4 bases and the J gene end by 1 base; junction bases not matched to a gene: 17. The CDR3 length is 20 residues. Germline CDR1 KGHDR, CDR2 SFDVKD. The CDR3, as DNA: TGTGCCACCAGTGACCCTTTAGCGGGGGCCGGTCGGCCGGGCACAGATACGCAGTATTTT. It translates to CATSDPLAGAGRPGTDTQYF.

The count of this clonotype is one. The CDR3 spells CASKETGLGGELFF. The CDR3 DNA follows: TGTGCCAGCAAGGAGACGGGGTTAGGCGGGGAGCTGTTTTTT. The chain joins TRBV2 to TRBJ2-2; the D gene is possibly TRBD2 (5 bases). The V and J ends lost 7 bases and 7 bases respectively, with 16 bases between them. This CDR3 is 14 amino acids long. Germline V gene sequence: CDR1 SNHLY, CDR2 FYNNEI. Using reference TRBV2 and TRBJ2-2 for the parts outside the CDR3, the full variable domain is EPEVTQTPSHQVTQMGQEVILRCVPISNHLYFYWYRQILGQKVEFLVSFYNNEISEKSEIFDDQFSVERPDGSNFTLKIRSTKLEDSAMYFCASKETGLGGELFFGEGSRLTVL.

To note about this clonotype: Given a much more abundant clone one base away, this may be a read error. The rearrangement joins TRBV7-9 to TRBJ2-5; the match to TRBD2 covers 11 bases. J gave up 11 bases and V 1 base, and 9 bases lay outside the gene matches. Germline-derived CDR1 and CDR2 are SEHNR and FQNEAQ (reference sequence). The CDR3 contains 15 residues. CDR3 nucleotide sequence: TGTGCCAGCAGCTTAGTCTCCCTAGCGGGAGGTGAGCAGTACTTC. This codes for CASSLVSLAGGEQYF.

This clonotype turned up a few times. This rearrangement joins TRBV4-1 to TRBJ2-4, with 7 nucleotides matching TRBD2. The closer fit of TRBJ2-7 to the DNA end suggests the J call may be wrong. This CDR3 has 17 residues. In germline, CDR1 is MGHRA, CDR2 YSYEKL. The CDR3 sequence: CASSHFAGEGPTYEQYF. CDR3 nucleotide sequence: TGCGCCAGCAGCCATTTTGCGGGGGAGGGACCCACCTACGAGCAGTACTTC.

This clonotype was seen a few times. The chain uses TRBV4-2 and TRBJ1-5, with D uncertain. This CDR3 has 13 amino acids. Germline V CDR1 and CDR2: LGHNA, YNFKEQ. The V end lost 3 bases, the J end lost 5 bases, and 8 bases lay between the germline ends. The CDR3 loop is CASSQASDQPQHF. The CDR3 DNA sequence: TGTGCCAGCAGCCAGGCCTCGGATCAGCCCCAGCATTTT.

As DNA, the CDR3 is TGTGCCAGCGAGCTCACTGGGGCCAACGTCCTGACTTTC. Translation: CASELTGANVLTF. The chain combines TRBV6-1 with TRBJ2-6; D gene unclear. The V and J ends lost 8 bases and 2 bases respectively, with 7 bases between them. The CDR3 totals 13 residues. CDR1 is MNHNS and CDR2 is SASEGT in the germline V gene.

The chain employs TRBV11-2 and TRBJ2-5; D gene ambiguous. Germline loops: CDR1 SGHAT, CDR2 FQNNGV. Between the trimmed V and J ends, which lost 5 bases and 4 bases, there was a span of 17 bases. The CDR3 spans 15 residues. The CDR3 sequence: CASSPLARRRETQYF. For the CDR3, the DNA is TGTGCCAGCAGCCCATTGGCGAGGCGAAGAGAGACCCAGTACTTC.

This chain joins TRBV2 and TRBJ2-5, with D perhaps matching TRBD1 or TRBD2 (5 bases each). TRBJ2-7 matches the DNA end more closely, so the J call is doubtful. The CDR3 loop spans 13 amino acids. Germline V gene data show CDR1 as SNHLY and CDR2 as FYNNEI. The CDR3, as DNA: TGTGCCAGGTCGACCGAGGGGTTCTACGAGCAGTACTTC. It yields the protein CARSTEGFYEQYF.